This is a list of T cell receptor beta chains from one sample in a study of tumor and adjacent non-tumor tissue in lung cancer. TCRdb re-derived calls from the multiplex PCR reads in MiXCR, one entry per CDR3 protein. The sample shows some 200,000 distinct CDR3 sequences, 70% to 75% of them seen only once. Sequencing used lung tumor tissue. Every receptor here comes from a man aged 60 to 69 with non-small cell lung cancer. The CDR3 runs from the conserved cysteine through the conserved F or W. Each record gives: clone size, J gene, D gene, V gene, CDR3 DNA, CDR3 protein. D genes are given only for firm matches. The listing skips clone size in some rows; elsewhere it reads once, few, many or a size class.

clone_size: -; j_call: TRBJ2-3; d_call: -; v_call: TRBV11-2; cdr3_nt: TGTACCAGCAGCTTGACCCCCAGCACAGATACGCAGTGTTTT; cdr3_aa: CTSSLTPSTDTQCF
clone_size: many; j_call: TRBJ1-1; d_call: -; v_call: TRBV20-1; cdr3_nt: TGCAGTGCACTCAGCCAGGGTCGGACTGAAGCTTTCTTT; cdr3_aa: CSALSQGRTEAFF
clone_size: once; j_call: TRBJ1-2; d_call: TRBD1; v_call: TRBV29-1; cdr3_nt: TGCAGCGTCGACCCAGGGGGCCATGGCTACACCTTC; cdr3_aa: CSVDPGGHGYTF
clone_size: -; j_call: TRBJ2-1; d_call: TRBD2; v_call: TRBV4-3; cdr3_nt: TGCACCAGCAGCCAAACGGGACTAGGCTACAATGAGCAGTTCTTC; cdr3_aa: CTSSQTGLGYNEQFF
clone_size: -; j_call: TRBJ1-2; d_call: TRBD1; v_call: TRBV4-1; cdr3_nt: TGCGCCAGCAGCCGCCTAGTTGAGACAGGGGAGGACGGCTGCACCTTC; cdr3_aa: CASSRLVETGEDGCTF
clone_size: -; j_call: TRBJ2-6; d_call: -; v_call: TRBV6-1; cdr3_nt: TGTGCCAGCAGCCTGGGGGCCTCTGGGGCCAACGTCCTGACTTTC; cdr3_aa: CASSLGASGANVLTF
clone_size: once; j_call: TRBJ2-7; d_call: -; v_call: TRBV6-5; cdr3_nt: TGTGCCAGCGGCAAAGGGGGAGTCACTCGCCACGATCAGTACTTC; cdr3_aa: CASGKGGVTRHDQYF
clone_size: few; j_call: TRBJ1-2; d_call: TRBD1; v_call: TRBV6-2/TRBV6-3; cdr3_nt: TGTGCCAGCAGCATCCTCGGGACAGTATATGGCTACACCTTC; cdr3_aa: CASSILGTVYGYTF
clone_size: -; j_call: TRBJ2-7; d_call: TRBD2; v_call: TRBV11-2; cdr3_nt: TGTGCCAGCAGTTACGTGGGACTAGCGGGTTGGGGCTACGAGCAGTACTTC; cdr3_aa: CASSYVGLAGWGYEQYF
clone_size: -; j_call: TRBJ2-3; d_call: -; v_call: TRBV11-2; cdr3_nt: TGTGTCAGCAGCTCGACGACTACCCCCACAGATTCGCAGTATTTT; cdr3_aa: CVSSSTTTPTDSQYF
clone_size: medium-sized; j_call: TRBJ1-1; d_call: -; v_call: TRBV29-1; cdr3_nt: TGCAGCGGGAACGACGACAGGCGATATGACGGAGCTTTCTTT; cdr3_aa: CSGNDDRRYDGAFF
clone_size: once; j_call: TRBJ2-3; d_call: TRBD2; v_call: TRBV11-2; cdr3_nt: TGTGCGAGCAGCGCCTCCCTACTAGCGGGGGGGCCTGGAGATACGCTGTATTTT; cdr3_aa: CASSASLLAGGPGDTLYF
clone_size: -; j_call: TRBJ2-7; d_call: TRBD1; v_call: TRBV6-1; cdr3_nt: TGTGCCAGCAGTTTCCCGGGACAGGGCTACGAGCAGTACTTC; cdr3_aa: CASSFPGQGYEQYF
clone_size: -; j_call: TRBJ2-3; d_call: -; v_call: TRBV10-2; cdr3_nt: TGCACCAACAGTGAACCTAGCTTTCACTCGGATACGCAGTATTTT; cdr3_aa: CTNSEPSFHSDTQYF
clone_size: -; j_call: TRBJ1-3; d_call: -; v_call: TRBV11-2; cdr3_nt: TGTGCCGTGGGGCAGGGATTTGCTTCAGGAAACACCATATATTTT; cdr3_aa: CAVGQGFASGNTIYF
clone_size: -; j_call: TRBJ1-2; d_call: -; v_call: TRBV6-5; cdr3_nt: TGTGCCAGCAGTTACTCCGGAGGGAGCTATGGCTACACCTTC; cdr3_aa: CASSYSGGSYGYTF
clone_size: -; j_call: TRBJ2-6; d_call: -; v_call: TRBV12-3/TRBV12-4; cdr3_nt: TGTGCCAGAAAGCCCCCGGGAACTGAGGCCAACGTCCTGACTTTC; cdr3_aa: CARKPPGTEANVLTF
clone_size: once; j_call: TRBJ2-5; d_call: -; v_call: TRBV21-1; cdr3_nt: TGTGCCACCTCCGGGACTAGCAGGCCAGAGACCCAGTACTTC; cdr3_aa: CATSGTSRPETQYF
clone_size: -; j_call: TRBJ2-6; d_call: -; v_call: TRBV6-2/TRBV6-3; cdr3_nt: TGTGCCAGCATCTACTCGTCTGGGGCCAACGTCCTGACTTTC; cdr3_aa: CASIYSSGANVLTF
clone_size: once; j_call: TRBJ2-1; d_call: -; v_call: TRBV6-2/TRBV6-3; cdr3_nt: TGTGCCAGCGAGACTACCTACAATGAGCAGTTCTTC; cdr3_aa: CASETTYNEQFF
clone_size: -; j_call: TRBJ1-2; d_call: -; v_call: TRBV20-1; cdr3_nt: TGCAGTGCTAGACCGACGGGGACCTATTATGGCTACACCTTC; cdr3_aa: CSARPTGTYYGYTF
clone_size: -; j_call: TRBJ1-5; d_call: -; v_call: TRBV2; cdr3_nt: TGTGCCAGCAGTGAAAGGGCAGGATATCAGCCCCAGCATTTT; cdr3_aa: CASSERAGYQPQHF
clone_size: few; j_call: TRBJ2-7; d_call: -; v_call: TRBV2; cdr3_nt: TGTGCCAGCAGAGCACGACTAGACGGTTCCTACGAGCAGTACTTC; cdr3_aa: CASRARLDGSYEQYF
clone_size: -; j_call: TRBJ1-5; d_call: -; v_call: TRBV20-1; cdr3_nt: TGCAGTGGTAGACTCTCGATTCGGGGGTTAAGCAATCAGCCCCAGCAATTT; cdr3_aa: CSGRLSIRGLSNQPQQF
clone_size: -; j_call: TRBJ2-2; d_call: -; v_call: TRBV6-5; cdr3_nt: TGTGCCAGCGGGTATGGGGAAGCCGGGGAGCTGTTTTTT; cdr3_aa: CASGYGEAGELFF
clone_size: -; j_call: TRBJ2-2; d_call: TRBD1; v_call: TRBV11-2; cdr3_nt: TGTACCAGCAACTCGACAGGGATAATTACCGGGGAGCCGTTTTTT; cdr3_aa: CTSNSTGIITGEPFF
clone_size: -; j_call: TRBJ2-1; d_call: TRBD2; v_call: TRBV20-1; cdr3_nt: TGCAATGCTCCCTTAGCGGGGCACAATGAGCAGTTCTTC; cdr3_aa: CNAPLAGHNEQFF
clone_size: -; j_call: TRBJ2-7; d_call: TRBD2; v_call: TRBV7-9; cdr3_nt: TGTGCCAGCAGCTTAGTGATCCTAGCGGACCTCTCCTACGAGCAGTACTTC; cdr3_aa: CASSLVILADLSYEQYF
clone_size: -; j_call: TRBJ2-1; d_call: -; v_call: TRBV2; cdr3_nt: TGTGCCAGCTTGGATTCAGGCCTCTCCTACAATGAGCAGTTCTTC; cdr3_aa: CASLDSGLSYNEQFF
clone_size: many; j_call: TRBJ2-7; d_call: -; v_call: TRBV29-1; cdr3_nt: TGCAGCGTTGAAAGGGCAGGTGGGCAGTACTTC; cdr3_aa: CSVERAGGQYF
clone_size: -; j_call: TRBJ1-5; d_call: -; v_call: TRBV7-8; cdr3_nt: TGTGCCAGCAGCTTAGGCACACCAACCAATCAGCCCCAGCATTTT; cdr3_aa: CASSLGTPTNQPQHF
clone_size: few; j_call: TRBJ2-1; d_call: TRBD2; v_call: TRBV20-1; cdr3_nt: TGCAGTGCTAGAGTTCGGGGGGGACACTGTGAGCAGTTCTTC; cdr3_aa: CSARVRGGHCEQFF
clone_size: -; j_call: TRBJ1-2; d_call: -; v_call: TRBV6-5; cdr3_nt: TGTGCCAGCAGTCCCCTGAGGGGGACAAGGGGTATGGGTGTCTACACCTTC; cdr3_aa: CASSPLRGTRGMGVYTF
clone_size: -; j_call: TRBJ2-2; d_call: -; v_call: TRBV4-2; cdr3_nt: TGTGCCAGCAGCCAAGACATTCGGGTGAACACCGGGGAGCTGTTTTTT; cdr3_aa: CASSQDIRVNTGELFF
clone_size: many; j_call: TRBJ2-1; d_call: TRBD1; v_call: TRBV20-1; cdr3_nt: TGCAGTGCACGCCTCAGTCTGCCCGGCCAGGGGGCCTACAATGAGCAGTTCTTC; cdr3_aa: CSARLSLPGQGAYNEQFF
clone_size: -; j_call: TRBJ2-7; d_call: -; v_call: TRBV11-2; cdr3_nt: TGTGTCAGCAGCCTAGGGACTGGAAGCGAACAGTACTTC; cdr3_aa: CVSSLGTGSEQYF
clone_size: -; j_call: TRBJ2-6; d_call: -; v_call: TRBV5-4; cdr3_nt: TGTGCCAGCAGAGGGGACTTCCCTGGGGCCAACGTCCCGACCTTC; cdr3_aa: CASRGDFPGANVPTF
clone_size: -; j_call: TRBJ1-2; d_call: -; v_call: TRBV14; cdr3_nt: TGTGCCAGCAGCCAAGTAACGGGAGTCTATGACTACACCTTC; cdr3_aa: CASSQVTGVYDYTF
clone_size: -; j_call: TRBJ2-1; d_call: -; v_call: TRBV11-2; cdr3_nt: TGTACCAGCAGCTTAGAACATGGGGGCCATGAGCAGTTCTTC; cdr3_aa: CTSSLEHGGHEQFF
clone_size: few; j_call: TRBJ1-4; d_call: -; v_call: TRBV5-6; cdr3_nt: TGTGCCAGCAGCTATGACGGATCAACTAGTGAAAAACTGTTTTTT; cdr3_aa: CASSYDGSTSEKLFF
clone_size: -; j_call: TRBJ2-5; d_call: -; v_call: TRBV11-2; cdr3_nt: TGTGCCAGCAGCTCGAAAGGGCAGACCCACTACTTC; cdr3_aa: CASSSKGQTHYF
clone_size: -; j_call: TRBJ2-7; d_call: TRBD1; v_call: TRBV24-1; cdr3_nt: TGTGCCACCAGTGATCCCGGGACAGCTCAAGGGGAGCAGTACTTC; cdr3_aa: CATSDPGTAQGEQYF
clone_size: -; j_call: TRBJ2-2; d_call: -; v_call: TRBV5-1; cdr3_nt: TGCGCCAGCAGCTTGAGGCAGGGCGGGAACACCGGGGAGCTGTTTTTT; cdr3_aa: CASSLRQGGNTGELFF
clone_size: -; j_call: TRBJ2-1; d_call: TRBD2; v_call: TRBV11-2; cdr3_nt: TGTGCCAGCAACTCCGGACTAGCGGTGGGGCCGCAGTTCTTC; cdr3_aa: CASNSGLAVGPQFF
clone_size: -; j_call: TRBJ2-3; d_call: TRBD2; v_call: TRBV20-1; cdr3_nt: TGCAGTGCTAGACTGTGGAACGGGACTAGGGTCTTAATTACGCAGTATTTT; cdr3_aa: CSARLWNGTRVLITQYF
clone_size: -; j_call: TRBJ2-1; d_call: -; v_call: TRBV6-5; cdr3_nt: TGTGCCAGCAGTTACGAGGGTTCGGGGGGCTCTAGTTTCAATGAGCAGTTCTTC; cdr3_aa: CASSYEGSGGSSFNEQFF
clone_size: -; j_call: TRBJ2-4; d_call: TRBD1; v_call: TRBV4-1; cdr3_nt: TGCGCCAGCAGCCAGGGGGACAGTTTCCTAGCCAAATACATTCAGTACTTC; cdr3_aa: CASSQGDSFLAKYIQYF
clone_size: -; j_call: TRBJ1-2; d_call: -; v_call: TRBV12-3/TRBV12-4; cdr3_nt: TGTGCCAGCAGGTGGGGCGGAGGCTACACCTTC; cdr3_aa: CASRWGGGYTF
clone_size: many; j_call: TRBJ2-1; d_call: -; v_call: TRBV6-2/TRBV6-3; cdr3_nt: TGTGCCAGCAGTTACCGCAGAAATGAGCAGTTCTTC; cdr3_aa: CASSYRRNEQFF
clone_size: -; j_call: TRBJ1-5; d_call: -; v_call: TRBV20-1; cdr3_nt: TGCAGTGCCCCACTTACAGGACAACCAGATACGCAGCATTTT; cdr3_aa: CSAPLTGQPDTQHF
clone_size: -; j_call: TRBJ1-2; d_call: TRBD1; v_call: TRBV20-1; cdr3_nt: TGCAGTGCTAGGAGGGACAGGGTGAATGGCTACTCCTTC; cdr3_aa: CSARRDRVNGYSF
clone_size: -; j_call: TRBJ1-5; d_call: -; v_call: TRBV5-4; cdr3_nt: TGTGCAAGCAGCTTGAAGCAGCCCCAGCATTTT; cdr3_aa: CASSLKQPQHF
clone_size: -; j_call: TRBJ1-2; d_call: -; v_call: TRBV20-1; cdr3_nt: TGCAAAGCTAGAGACCAGCGGAGCTTGGGAGGCTACACCTTC; cdr3_aa: CKARDQRSLGGYTF
clone_size: -; j_call: TRBJ2-7; d_call: -; v_call: TRBV30; cdr3_nt: TGTGCCTGGAGTCTATTACCGGGTTCCTACGAGCAGTACTTT; cdr3_aa: CAWSLLPGSYEQYF
clone_size: -; j_call: TRBJ1-5; d_call: TRBD1; v_call: TRBV20-1; cdr3_nt: TGCAGTGCTCGAGTTCGGGACAGGGGTCAGCCCCAGCATTTT; cdr3_aa: CSARVRDRGQPQHF
clone_size: -; j_call: TRBJ1-5; d_call: TRBD1; v_call: TRBV12-3/TRBV12-4; cdr3_nt: TGTGCCAGCAGTTTAGTGGGGGTGGGACAGGCCCAGCATTTT; cdr3_aa: CASSLVGVGQAQHF
clone_size: once; j_call: TRBJ2-7; d_call: -; v_call: TRBV11-2; cdr3_nt: TGTGCCAACGGCTTAGACACGCTCTACGAGCAGTATTTC; cdr3_aa: CANGLDTLYEQYF
clone_size: many; j_call: TRBJ2-3; d_call: -; v_call: TRBV7-3; cdr3_nt: TGTGCCAGCAGCTTAAATCCGTTAGCGCGAACTAGCACAGATACGCAGTATTTT; cdr3_aa: CASSLNPLARTSTDTQYF
clone_size: -; j_call: TRBJ2-3; d_call: TRBD2; v_call: TRBV20-1; cdr3_nt: TGCAGTGCTCTAGAAAGGAGCGGGAGGGCAACAGATACGCAGTATTTT; cdr3_aa: CSALERSGRATDTQYF
clone_size: -; j_call: TRBJ1-2; d_call: -; v_call: TRBV3-1; cdr3_nt: TGTGCCAGCACCCAAGACGACAGGCCTAACTATGGCTACACCTTC; cdr3_aa: CASTQDDRPNYGYTF